The entry that follows covers one T cell receptor (beta chain) sequence. Its matching antigen is unknown. This sample was included in a study of OX40 agonist ivuxolimab in advanced cancers. General study points: The antigen specificity of the peripheral T cells (those that were expanded) was not determined.

The V and J ends lost 0 bases and 0 bases respectively, with 7 bases between them. Germline V gene data show CDR1 as SGHRS and CDR2 as YFSETQ. CDR3 length: 15 amino acids. TCRdb's copy holds only in-frame clones and misses some; the assay was immunoSEQ multiplex PCR. The sample has 100,000 or so clones; about nine tenths are singletons. The specimen comprised CD4+ or CD8+ T cells sorted from blood, sampled in a trial of the OX40 agonist ivuxolimab. This receptor was taken from an adult with an advanced solid tumor such as melanoma, head and neck, liver or kidney cancer. This chain uses TRBV5-1 with TRBJ2-1, with D unclear. In DNA, the CDR3 is TGCGCCAGCAGCTTGGTCTCGAACTCCTACAATGAGCAGTTCTTC. Translation gives CASSLVSNSYNEQFF.